Listed here are 23 T cell receptor beta chains from one sample, sequenced in a study of blood T cells in healthy people across ages. For the second PCR, which ran for about 7 to 11 cycles, a sample-barcoded 5' primer and a J-beta primer mix were used. TCRdb fed the 5' RACE reads into MiXCR, producing one record per CDR3 protein. The sample carries 1.5 million to 2 million distinct CDR3 sequences, about 39% recorded once. Source material: blood. These receptors all stem from a human donor in good health.

The chain combines TRBV7-9 with TRBJ2-4; D is tentatively TRBD1 or TRBD2 (6 bases each). V gave up 5 bases and J gave up 0 bases, with 20 bases separating them. Germline assignment: CDR1 SEHNR and CDR2 FQNEAQ (reference sequence). The CDR3 length is 18 residues. As DNA, the CDR3 is TGTGCCAGCAGCGTCGCCCTGAAACAGGGACTAGCCAAAAACATTCAGTACTTC. Protein product: CASSVALKQGLAKNIQYF.

The V and J genes are TRBV9 and TRBJ2-3; D may be TRBD2 (6 bases). Germline-derived CDR1 and CDR2 are SGDLS and YYNGEE. CDR3 length equals 16 residues. V dropped 3 bases and J dropped 6 bases, with 20 bases sitting between them. The CDR3 nucleotides are TGTGCCAGCAGCGCGTTCGGGACTCCGGGGGTGGATACGCAGTATTTT. The encoded protein is CASSAFGTPGVDTQYF.

J is TRBJ2-7 and V is TRBV28, with a weak D call TRBD1 (6 bases). Deletions cut 9 bases from V and 3 bases from J, with 18 bases between. CDR3 length: 14 residues. Per the germline V gene, CDR1 is MDHEN and CDR2 is SYDVKM. The CDR3 sequence: CASENQDSFYEQYF. The CDR3 DNA reads TGTGCCAGTGAGAACCAGGACAGCTTCTACGAGCAGTACTTC. Variable domain in full (rest from reference TRBV28 and TRBJ2-7): DVKVTQSSRYLVKRTGEKVFLECVQDMDHENMFWYRQDPGLGLRLIYFSYDVKMKEKGDIPEGYSVSREKKERFSLILESASTNQTSMYLCASENQDSFYEQYFGPGTRLTVT.

The rearrangement uses TRBV20-1 and TRBJ1-2; 7 bases agree with TRBD1. The CDR3 covers 12 residues. V gave up 6 bases and J gave up 4 bases; unmatched junction bases: 5. Germline loops: CDR1 DFQATT, CDR2 SNEGSKA (reference sequence). The CDR3 here is CSAGTETYGYTF. In DNA form, the CDR3 reads TGCAGTGCAGGGACAGAGACCTATGGCTACACCTTC.

The V call is TRBV7-8, the J call TRBJ1-6, with D possibly matching TRBD1 (6 bases). V lost 3 bases and J 14 bases, leaving 11 bases between the germline ends. The CDR3 sequence is 12 residues long. CDR1 is SGHVS and CDR2 is FQNEAQ in the germline V gene. CDR3 DNA sequence: TGTGCCAGCAGCTTTACCGAGGGGGCCCTCCACTTT. This codes for CASSFTEGALHF. The full variable domain, its missing parts supplied by reference TRBV7-8 and TRBJ1-6, is GAGVSQSPRYKVAKRGQDVALRCDPISGHVSLFWYQQALGQGPEFLTYFQNEAQLDKSGLPSDRFFAERPEGSVSTLKIQRTQQEDSAVYLCASSFTEGALHFGNGTRLTVT.

This clonotype has just a few counts. This chain connects TRBV4-3 to TRBJ2-5; D could derive from TRBD1 or TRBD2 (6 bases each). The CDR3 contains 15 residues. Looked up from germline, CDR1 is LGHNA and CDR2 is YSLEER. V was cut by 1 base and J by 4 bases, with 13 bases left in between. CDR3 amino acids: CASSQAIGGPETQYF. The DNA of the CDR3 is TGCGCCAGCAGCCAAGCAATCGGGGGCCCAGAGACCCAGTACTTC.

For the CDR3, the DNA is TGTGCCAGCAGCCCCCGGGACTACACAGATACGCAGTATTTT. Amino acid sequence: CASSPRDYTDTQYF. V and J are TRBV9 and TRBJ2-3; 7 bases agree with TRBD2. This CDR3 is built from 14 residues. Trimming cost V 4 bases and J 2 bases; bases outside gene matches: 4. CDR1 SGDLS and CDR2 YYNGEE come from the germline V gene. The complete variable domain, with remaining parts taken from reference TRBV9 and TRBJ2-3, reads DSGVTQTPKHLITATGQRVTLRCSPRSGDLSVYWYQQSLDQGLQFLIQYYNGEERAKGNILERFSAQQFPDLHSELNLSSLELGDSALYFCASSPRDYTDTQYFGPGTRLTVL.

This clonotype was detected only once. This chain uses TRBV6-2 or TRBV6-3 with TRBJ1-2; TRBD1 matches at 8 bases. The CDR3 loop spans 13 amino acids. V was clipped by 11 bases and J by 5 bases; unmatched bases: 10. The germline V gene encodes CDR1 MNHEY and CDR2 SVGEGT. In nucleotides, the CDR3 is TGTGCCGGCCGATCGGGACAGGAGTATGGCTACACCTTC. As protein: CAGRSGQEYGYTF.

The V and J genes are TRBV6-1 and TRBJ1-1; the D is unclear. Germline V gene data show CDR1 as MNHNS and CDR2 as SASEGT. The CDR3 loop spans 13 amino acids. Deletions cut 0 bases from V and 3 bases from J, with 5 bases between. This CDR3 is CASSEAWDTEAFF. The CDR3 DNA reads as TGTGCCAGCAGTGAAGCGTGGGACACTGAAGCTTTCTTT.

The sample holds a few counts of this clonotype. The chain is built from TRBV5-6 and TRBJ1-2; D perhaps matches TRBD1 (6 bases). CDR3 size: 14 residues. Germline V CDR1 and CDR2: SGHDT, YYEEEE. With 3 bases removed from V and 6 bases from J, the gap between germline ends came to 15 bases. The CDR3 DNA follows: TGTGCCAGCAGCTCTCAGAAACAGGGCAATGGCTACACCTTC. It is translated as CASSSQKQGNGYTF.

The chain uses TRBV6-1 and TRBJ1-5; D uncertain. The germline V gene has CDR1 MNHNS and CDR2 SASEGT. The CDR3 has 14 amino acids. Trimming shortened V by 6 bases and J by 3 bases, and 12 bases separated the two germline ends. The CDR3 DNA sequence: TGTGCCAGCAGGGAAAACGGGTTCAATCAGCCCCAGCATTTT. Its protein is CASRENGFNQPQHF.

This clonotype has a handful of counts. The chain is built from TRBV12-3 or TRBV12-4 and TRBJ1-1, with D possibly being TRBD1 (5 bases). The CDR3 length is 12 residues. V lost 8 bases to trimming and J lost 3 bases, with 10 bases between them. CDR3 nucleotide sequence: TGTGCCAGCGCCCTAGGGGACACTGAAGCTTTCTTT. Amino acid sequence: CASALGDTEAFF.

This clonotype appeared a few times. V is TRBV29-1 and J is TRBJ1-2; no clear D gene. Deletions cut 7 bases from V and 8 bases from J, with 17 bases between. There are 12 residues in the CDR3. Germline loops: CDR1 SQVTM, CDR2 ANQGSEA. In nucleotides, the CDR3 is TGCAGCGCCTTTAGGACCTTAGGAGGCTACACCTTC. Encoded protein: CSAFRTLGGYTF. The full variable domain, completed using reference TRBV29-1 and TRBJ1-2, is SAVISQKPSRDICQRGTSLTIQCQVDSQVTMMFWYRQQPGQSLTLIATANQGSEATYESGFVIDKFPISRPNLTFSTLTVSNMSPEDSSIYLCSAFRTLGGYTFGSGTRLTVV.

The chain joins TRBV5-1 to TRBJ1-2, with TRBD1 as a possible D gene (5 bases). The CDR3 runs to 13 residues. V lost 5 bases and J 6 bases, leaving 14 bases between the germline ends. CDR1 and CDR2 from the germline V gene are SGHRS and YFSETQ. CDR3 coding DNA: TGCGCCAGCAGGGACCAGGAAGGGGATGGCTACACCTTC. It specifies CASRDQEGDGYTF.

This sequence joins TRBV7-2 and TRBJ2-1, with D uncertain. The germline gives CDR1 SGHTA, CDR2 FQGNSA. With 0 bases removed from V and 6 bases from J, the gap between germline ends came to 9 bases. This CDR3 comprises 14 residues. CDR3: CASSLAGDLNEQFF. CDR3 DNA sequence: TGTGCCAGCAGCTTAGCGGGTGACCTCAATGAGCAGTTCTTC.

This clonotype was seen a few times. V usage is TRBV5-1 and J usage is TRBJ1-2, with D perhaps TRBD1 (6 bases). V lost 0 bases, J lost 4 bases, and 13 bases lay in between. The CDR3 is 15 residues long. Looked up from germline, CDR1 is SGHRS and CDR2 is YFSETQ. The CDR3 DNA is TGCGCCAGCAGCTTGGGAACAGGGCGATTCTATGGCTACACCTTC. Its protein product is CASSLGTGRFYGYTF.

This clonotype was counted only a few times. The V and J genes are TRBV7-2 and TRBJ2-3, with D hard to call. V was cut by 5 bases and J by 7 bases, with 10 bases left in between. The CDR3 runs 12 residues. Germline V lookup: CDR1 SGHTA, CDR2 FQGNSA. CDR3 nucleotide sequence: TGTGCCAGCAGCCGTCCTGGGTATACGCAGTATTTT. It codes for CASSRPGYTQYF.

This chain joins TRBV20-1 and TRBJ2-1; a weak D match, TRBD1 (5 bases). The germline V gene encodes CDR1 DFQATT and CDR2 SNEGSKA (reference sequence). The CDR3 loop spans 14 amino acids. The V end was cut by 0 bases, the J end by 7 bases, with 13 bases between. CDR3: CSARDRVARNEQFF. CDR3 sequence (DNA): TGCAGTGCTAGAGACAGGGTTGCTCGGAATGAGCAGTTCTTC.

The chain recombines TRBV4-3 with TRBJ1-4; D not certain. Trimming stripped 4 bases from V and 0 bases from J, with 9 bases between. The CDR3 length is 15 residues. Germline assignment: CDR1 LGHNA and CDR2 YSLEER. The CDR3 here is CASSPAASTNEKLFF. The CDR3 bases are TGCGCCAGCAGCCCGGCGGCTTCAACTAATGAAAAACTGTTTTTT.

The chain carries TRBV12-3 or TRBV12-4 and TRBJ2-3; D is uncertain. V gave up 6 bases and J gave up 2 bases, with 9 bases separating them. The CDR3 runs to 13 residues. The CDR3 reads CASRIPDTDTQYF. CDR3 bases: TGTGCCAGCAGAATCCCAGACACAGATACGCAGTATTTT.

This clonotype was detected only a few times. V and J are TRBV6-5 and TRBJ1-1, with D perhaps TRBD1 (5 bases). This CDR3 spans 13 amino acids. V lost 0 bases to trimming and J lost 4 bases, with 6 bases between them. CDR1 MNHEY and CDR2 SVGAGI come from the germline V gene. As DNA, the CDR3 is TGTGCCAGCAGTTACTCAGGGGCCACTGAAGCTTTCTTT. Its translation: CASSYSGATEAFF.

In this sample, this clonotype turned up a few times. The chain combines TRBV7-2 with TRBJ1-4; TRBD1 matches at 8 bases. CDR1 SGHTA and CDR2 FQGNSA come from the germline V gene. The CDR3 contains 15 residues. V dropped 3 bases and J dropped 6; count of bases not matched to a gene: 6. CDR3 bases: TGTGCCAGCAGCTTCATGGGACAGGCACATGAAAAACTGTTTTTT. It is translated as CASSFMGQAHEKLFF.

This clonotype was counted between two and nine times. The chain recombines TRBV4-1 with TRBJ2-1; TRBD2 might be the D (6 bases). The CDR3 spans 16 residues. The germline gives CDR1 MGHRA, CDR2 YSYEKL. Trimming shortened V by 5 bases and J by 2 bases, and 16 bases separated the two germline ends. CDR3 in amino acids: CASSSSRTKTYNEQFF. CDR3 bases: TGCGCCAGCAGCTCCTCACGGACTAAGACCTACAATGAGCAGTTCTTC.